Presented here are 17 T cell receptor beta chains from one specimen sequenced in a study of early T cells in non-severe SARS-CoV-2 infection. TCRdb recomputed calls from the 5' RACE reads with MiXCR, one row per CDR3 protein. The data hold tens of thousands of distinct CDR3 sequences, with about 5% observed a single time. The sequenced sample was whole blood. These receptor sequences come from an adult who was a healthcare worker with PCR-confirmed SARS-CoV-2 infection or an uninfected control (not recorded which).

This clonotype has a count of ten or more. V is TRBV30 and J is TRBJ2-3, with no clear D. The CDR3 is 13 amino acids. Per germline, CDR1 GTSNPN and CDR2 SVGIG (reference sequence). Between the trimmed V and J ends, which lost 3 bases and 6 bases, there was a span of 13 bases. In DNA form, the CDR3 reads TGTGCCTGGAGCGCTCTTTTTCAGGATACGCAGTATTTT. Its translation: CAWSALFQDTQYF.

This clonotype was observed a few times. CDR3 residues: CASKDSGSYEQYF. DNA of the CDR3: TGTGCCAGCAAGGATAGCGGCTCCTACGAGCAGTACTTC. This rearrangement joins TRBV6-6 to TRBJ2-7, with D maybe TRBD2 (6 bases). Germline V gene sequence: CDR1 MNHNY, CDR2 SVGAGI (reference sequence). CDR3 length equals 13 residues. Trimming took 7 bases from V and 0 from J, leaving 10 bases between them.

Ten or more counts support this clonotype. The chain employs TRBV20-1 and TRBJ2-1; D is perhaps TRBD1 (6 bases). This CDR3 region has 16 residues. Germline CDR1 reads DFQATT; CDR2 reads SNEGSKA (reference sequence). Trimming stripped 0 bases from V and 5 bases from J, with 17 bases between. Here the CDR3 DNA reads TGCAGTGCTAGAGAAATAAATTGGGGGCCTAACAATGAGCAGTTCTTC. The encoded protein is CSAREINWGPNNEQFF.

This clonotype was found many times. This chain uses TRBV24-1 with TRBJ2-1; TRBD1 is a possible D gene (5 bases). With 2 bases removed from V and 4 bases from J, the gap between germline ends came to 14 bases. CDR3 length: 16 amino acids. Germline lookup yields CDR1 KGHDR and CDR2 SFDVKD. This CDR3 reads CATSDSARAPYNEQFF. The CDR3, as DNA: TGTGCCACCAGTGATTCAGCCAGGGCGCCATACAATGAGCAGTTCTTC.

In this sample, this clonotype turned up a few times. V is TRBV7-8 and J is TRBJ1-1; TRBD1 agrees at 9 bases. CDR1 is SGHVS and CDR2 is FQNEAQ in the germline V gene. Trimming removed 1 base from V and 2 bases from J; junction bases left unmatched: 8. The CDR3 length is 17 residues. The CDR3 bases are TGTGCCAGCAGCTTAGATCTGGGACAGGGAGTAAACACTGAAGCTTTCTTT. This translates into CASSLDLGQGVNTEAFF.

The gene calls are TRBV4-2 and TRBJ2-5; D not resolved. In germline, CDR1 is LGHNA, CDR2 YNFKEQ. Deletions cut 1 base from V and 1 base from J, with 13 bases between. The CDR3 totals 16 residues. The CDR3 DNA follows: TGTGCCAGCAGCCAAGTGAATCCAGAGGCCCAAGAGACCCAGTACTTC. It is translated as CASSQVNPEAQETQYF.

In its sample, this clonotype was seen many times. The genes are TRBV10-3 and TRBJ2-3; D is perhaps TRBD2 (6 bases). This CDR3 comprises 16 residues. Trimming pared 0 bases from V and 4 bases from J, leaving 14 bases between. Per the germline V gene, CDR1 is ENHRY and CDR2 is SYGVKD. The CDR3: CAISESSGVEADTQYF. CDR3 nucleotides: TGTGCCATCAGTGAGTCCTCGGGGGTAGAGGCAGATACGCAGTATTTT.

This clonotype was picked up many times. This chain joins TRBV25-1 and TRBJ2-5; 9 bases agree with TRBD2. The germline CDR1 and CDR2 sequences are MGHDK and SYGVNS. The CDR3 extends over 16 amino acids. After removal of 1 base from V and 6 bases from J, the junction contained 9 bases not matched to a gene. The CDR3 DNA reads TGTGCCAGCAGTGAATTGGGTAGCGGGGGCTCACAGACCCAGTACTTC. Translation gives CASSELGSGGSQTQYF.

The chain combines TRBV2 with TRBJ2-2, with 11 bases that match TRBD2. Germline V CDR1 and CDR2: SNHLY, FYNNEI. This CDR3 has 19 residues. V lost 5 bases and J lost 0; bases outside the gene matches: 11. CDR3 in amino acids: CASSRIPTSGGANTGELFF. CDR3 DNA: TGTGCCAGCAGTCGAATACCTACTAGCGGGGGTGCGAACACCGGGGAGCTGTTTTTT.

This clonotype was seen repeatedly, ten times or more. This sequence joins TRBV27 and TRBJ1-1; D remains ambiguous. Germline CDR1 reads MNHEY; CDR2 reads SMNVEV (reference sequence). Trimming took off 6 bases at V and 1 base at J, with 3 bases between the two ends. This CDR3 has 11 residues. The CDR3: CASRRNTEAFF. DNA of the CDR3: TGTGCCAGCAGGCGGAACACTGAAGCTTTCTTT.

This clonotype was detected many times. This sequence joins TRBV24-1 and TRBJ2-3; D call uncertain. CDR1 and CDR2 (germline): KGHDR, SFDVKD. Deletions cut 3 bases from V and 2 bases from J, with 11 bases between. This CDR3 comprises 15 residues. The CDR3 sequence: CATSDPASFTDTQYF. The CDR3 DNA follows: TGTGCCACCAGTGATCCAGCAAGCTTCACAGATACGCAGTATTTT.

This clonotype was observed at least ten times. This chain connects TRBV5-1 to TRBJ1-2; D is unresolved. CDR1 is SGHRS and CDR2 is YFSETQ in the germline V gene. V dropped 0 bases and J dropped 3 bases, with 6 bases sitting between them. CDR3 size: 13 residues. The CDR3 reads CASSLGRDYGYTF. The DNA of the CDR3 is TGCGCCAGCAGCTTGGGACGAGACTATGGCTACACCTTC.

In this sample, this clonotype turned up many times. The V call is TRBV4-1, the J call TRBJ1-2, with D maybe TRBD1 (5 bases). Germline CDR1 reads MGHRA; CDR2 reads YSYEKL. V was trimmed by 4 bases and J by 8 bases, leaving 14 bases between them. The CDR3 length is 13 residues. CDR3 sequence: CASSPYVREGYTF. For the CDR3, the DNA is TGCGCCAGCAGCCCTTATGTCAGGGAAGGCTACACCTTC.

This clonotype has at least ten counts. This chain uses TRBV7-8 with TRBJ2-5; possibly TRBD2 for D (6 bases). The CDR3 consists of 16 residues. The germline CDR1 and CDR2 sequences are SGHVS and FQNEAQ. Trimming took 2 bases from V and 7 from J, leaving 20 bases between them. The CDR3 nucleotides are TGTGCCAGCAGCTTACCCCCTTGGCGGGGTCTGGGGACCCAGTACTTC. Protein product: CASSLPPWRGLGTQYF.

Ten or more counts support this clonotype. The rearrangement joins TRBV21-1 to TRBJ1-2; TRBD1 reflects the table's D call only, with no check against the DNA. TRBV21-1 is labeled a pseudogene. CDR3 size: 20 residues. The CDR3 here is CASSPRTGLPGTSKGYGYTF. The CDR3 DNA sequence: TGTGCCAGCAGCCCCCGAACTGGGCTGCCTGGGACAAGCAAAGGCTATGGCTACACCTTC.

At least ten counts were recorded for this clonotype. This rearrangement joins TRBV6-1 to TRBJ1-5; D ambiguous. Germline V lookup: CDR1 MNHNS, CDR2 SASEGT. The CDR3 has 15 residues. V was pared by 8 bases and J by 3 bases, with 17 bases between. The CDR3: CASVWRKELNQPQHF. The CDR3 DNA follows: TGTGCCAGCGTATGGAGGAAGGAGCTCAATCAGCCCCAGCATTTT.

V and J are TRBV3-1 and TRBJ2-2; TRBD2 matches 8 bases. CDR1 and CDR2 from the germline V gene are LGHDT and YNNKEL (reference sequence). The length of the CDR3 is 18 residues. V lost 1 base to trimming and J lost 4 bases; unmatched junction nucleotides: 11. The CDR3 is CASSQVQRGISLTGELFF. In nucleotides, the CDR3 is TGTGCCAGCAGCCAAGTCCAGCGGGGGATATCTCTCACCGGGGAGCTGTTTTTT.